The next 18 T cell receptor beta chains were all read from a single sample in a study. Clones were sequenced by immunoSEQ multiplex PCR, and TCRdb holds only the in-frame ones, with some missing. The sample carries around 54,000 clones, about 92% recorded once. The sample consisted of PBMCs. These receptors were taken from a man aged 40-49 years with rheumatoid arthritis.

The genes are TRBV2 and TRBJ1-1; TRBD1 aligns across 7 bases. Germline V gene data show CDR1 as SNHLY and CDR2 as FYNNEI. J was trimmed by 1 base and V by 6 bases; bases with no gene match: 2. CDR3 length: 13 residues. CDR3: CASSRDRNTEAFF. In DNA form, the CDR3 reads TGTGCCAGCAGCCGGGACAGGAACACTGAAGCTTTCTTT.

This CDR3 is CASSLSDRVYEQYF. DNA of the CDR3: TGTGCCAGCAGTTTATCGGACAGAGTCTACGAGCAGTACTTC. The chain combines TRBV27 with TRBJ2-7; TRBD1 is a possible D gene (6 bases). The germline V gene encodes CDR1 MNHEY and CDR2 SMNVEV (reference sequence). CDR3 length: 14 residues. V gave up 0 bases and J gave up 3 bases, with 9 bases separating them.

The chain recombines TRBV21-1 with TRBJ1-1; the listed D gene, TRBD1, was not tested against the DNA. TRBV21-1 is classified as a pseudogene. The CDR3 extends over 14 amino acids. The CDR3 spells CASSRGHLNTEAFF. CDR3 coding DNA: TGTGCCAGCAGCAGGGGACACCTGAACACTGAAGCTTTCTTT.

This chain links TRBV13 with TRBJ2-7; 10 bases are shared with TRBD2. The CDR3 is 15 amino acids. The trim removed 4 bases at V and 3 bases at J, leaving 6 bases unmatched. The germline CDR1 and CDR2 sequences are PRHDT and FYEKMQ (reference sequence). CDR3 sequence reads: CASSYKSGGDYEQYF. The DNA for the CDR3 is TGTGCCAGCAGCTACAAAAGCGGGGGGGACTACGAGCAGTACTTC.

CDR3 protein: CASSTTYNEQFF. The CDR3 DNA is TGTGCCAGCTCCACCACCTACAATGAGCAGTTCTTC. The chain recombines TRBV3-1 (or the pseudogene TRBV3-2) with TRBJ2-1; D not certain. Trimming left V 8 bases short and J 2 bases short, with 7 bases between. Germline V lookup: CDR1 LGHDT, CDR2 YNNKEL (reference sequence). The CDR3 has 12 residues.

The gene calls are TRBV20-1 and TRBJ1-3; a possible D gene is TRBD1 (6 bases). This CDR3 contains 13 residues. Germline V gene sequence: CDR1 DFQATT, CDR2 SNEGSKA (reference sequence). V was trimmed by 3 bases and J by 4 bases, leaving 10 bases between them. The CDR3 nucleotides are TGCAGTGCTAGTTTCCAGGGGGGAAACACCATATATTTT. This sequence encodes CSASFQGGNTIYF.

The chain is built from TRBV11-3 and TRBJ2-7, with 8 bases matching TRBD1. Trimming removed 1 base from V and 2 bases from J; junction bases left unmatched: 7. Germline V gene data show CDR1 as SGHNT and CDR2 as YENEEA. This CDR3 spans 16 amino acids. The CDR3: CASSLGSGQGTYEQYF. The CDR3 DNA follows: TGTGCCAGCAGCTTAGGATCCGGACAGGGCACCTACGAGCAGTACTTC.

The chain couples TRBV7-2 to TRBJ2-1; TRBD1 matches at 10 bases. The CDR3 is made up of 15 amino acids. J was trimmed by 4 bases and V by 5 bases; bases with no gene match: 5. Per germline, CDR1 SGHTA and CDR2 FQGNSA. CDR3 region: CASSPWGQGYNEQFF. CDR3 in DNA: TGTGCCAGCAGCCCTTGGGGACAGGGGTACAATGAGCAGTTCTTC.

The V gene is TRBV3-1 (or the pseudogene TRBV3-2), the J gene TRBJ1-6, with 7 bases identical to TRBD1. The germline CDR1 and CDR2 sequences are LGHDT and YNNKEL (reference sequence). This CDR3 is built from 16 residues. J gave up 5 bases and V 3 bases, and 7 bases lay outside the gene matches. CDR3 sequence (DNA): TGTGCCAGCAGCCAGATACGGGACAGTGATAATTCACCCCTCCACTTT. Encoded protein: CASSQIRDSDNSPLHF.

CDR3 residues: CATSRDQRDTQYF. CDR3 sequence (DNA): TGTGCCACCAGCAGAGATCAGCGAGATACGCAGTATTTT. The chain recombines TRBV15 with TRBJ2-3; D unresolved. CDR1 and CDR2 from the germline V gene are LNHNV and YYDKDF (reference sequence). This CDR3 comprises 13 residues. The V gene lost 0 bases and the J gene lost 5 bases, with 6 bases spanning the gap.

The chain couples TRBV5-1 to TRBJ2-7, with 7 positions matching TRBD1. Germline V gene data show CDR1 as SGHRS and CDR2 as YFSETQ. The CDR3 loop spans 14 amino acids. J lost 3 bases, V lost 0 bases, and 3 bases had no gene match. CDR3 amino acids: CASSLAGTDYEQYF. The CDR3 bases are TGCGCCAGCAGCTTGGCCGGGACAGACTACGAGCAGTACTTC.

The rearrangement uses TRBV30 and TRBJ2-3; the match to TRBD2 covers 8 bases. Germline CDR1 reads GTSNPN; CDR2 reads SVGIG (reference sequence). This CDR3 has 17 residues. V dropped 0 bases and J dropped 5; count of bases not matched to a gene: 13. The CDR3 here is CAWSVVGGGLKVDTQYF. The CDR3 DNA sequence: TGTGCCTGGAGTGTAGTCGGGGGGGGGCTCAAGGTAGATACGCAGTATTTT.

V usage is TRBV11-3 and J usage is TRBJ1-2; no reliable D call. Deletions cut 0 bases from V and 6 bases from J, with 11 bases between. Per germline, CDR1 SGHNT and CDR2 YENEEA. The CDR3 runs to 14 residues. The CDR3 region is CASSLDREGHGYTF. In DNA, the CDR3 is TGTGCCAGCAGCTTAGATCGGGAGGGCCATGGCTACACCTTC.

This chain joins TRBV12-3 or TRBV12-4 and TRBJ1-5; no clear D gene. Trimming took off 2 bases at V and 6 bases at J, with 5 bases between the two ends. The CDR3 covers 12 residues. DNA of the CDR3: TGTGCCAGCAGTTTATCTCGTCAGCCCCAGCATTTT. Translated, it gives CASSLSRQPQHF.

The chain has TRBV25-1 and TRBJ2-7; D possibly corresponds to TRBD2 (6 bases). The length of the CDR3 is 16 residues. Germline CDR1 is MGHDK and CDR2 is SYGVNS. V was pared by 3 bases and J by 0 bases, with 15 bases between. CDR3 coding DNA: TGTGCCAGCAGTGAGGCGGGAAAACCTAGCTCCTACGAGCAGTACTTC. Protein sequence: CASSEAGKPSSYEQYF.

The chain has TRBV6-5 and TRBJ1-1, with D perhaps TRBD1 (6 bases). The germline V gene has CDR1 MNHEY and CDR2 SVGAGI. The CDR3 totals 16 residues. V lost 0 bases and J 3 bases, leaving 14 bases between the germline ends. CDR3 region: CASSYSIQGGDTEAFF. In DNA, the CDR3 is TGTGCCAGCAGTTACTCTATACAGGGAGGGGACACTGAAGCTTTCTTT.

Here the CDR3 DNA reads TGTGCCAGCTCGACCCCGGGTGGGGACTATGGCTACACCTTC. Translating gives CASSTPGGDYGYTF. This chain uses TRBV6-5 with TRBJ1-2; D ambiguous. The CDR3 extends over 14 amino acids. CDR1 MNHEY and CDR2 SVGAGI come from the germline V gene. V lost 8 bases, J lost 3 bases, and 16 bases lay in between.

The chain is built from TRBV6-6 and TRBJ1-4; D remains ambiguous. The V end was cut by 0 bases, the J end by 7 bases, with 3 bases between. This CDR3 is 12 amino acids long. CDR1 MNHNY and CDR2 SVGAGI come from the germline V gene (reference sequence). The CDR3 region has the DNA TGTGCCAGCAGTTACTCGTCTGAAAAACTGTTTTTT. Amino acids: CASSYSSEKLFF.